Following are 25 T cell receptor beta chains from one sample sequenced in a study of cytomegalovirus exposure and HLA in healthy donors. The data were produced by immunoSEQ multiplex PCR, yet TCRdb's version contains in-frame clones alone and is incomplete. The table has about 310,000 clones, over 75% seen once. The sample taken for sequencing was PBMCs. These receptors were collected from a man under 40 in good health and CMV-seronegative.

In DNA form, the CDR3 reads TGCGCCAGCAGCCAAGAAATGGGCAGCAATCAGCCCCAGCATTTT. Protein sequence: CASSQEMGSNQPQHF. The V call is TRBV4-1, the J call TRBJ1-5; D call uncertain. V was shortened by 0 bases and J by 1 base, with 7 bases between the two germline ends. Germline CDR1 is MGHRA and CDR2 is YSYEKL. The CDR3 is made up of 15 amino acids.

The V and J genes are TRBV20-1 and TRBJ2-5, with unresolved D. The germline V gene has CDR1 DFQATT and CDR2 SNEGSKA (reference sequence). This CDR3 contains 11 residues. V shed 6 bases and J shed 4 bases, with 9 bases lying between them. CDR3 nucleotide sequence: TGCAGTGCAATAATCAGAGAGACCCAGTACTTC. This gives the protein CSAIIRETQYF.

The rearrangement uses TRBV11-2 and TRBJ1-5; TRBD1 is a possible D gene (5 bases). Germline-derived CDR1 and CDR2 are SGHAT and FQNNGV. Trimming cost V 2 bases and J 9 bases, with 17 bases left between them. This CDR3 contains 15 residues. The CDR3 DNA reads TGTGCCAGCAGCTTATATCCAGGGAAAAGCTGGCCCCAGCATTTT. Residues: CASSLYPGKSWPQHF.

This rearrangement joins TRBV14 to TRBJ1-1, with a tentative D call TRBD1 (6 bases). V was clipped by 0 bases and J by 2 bases, with 13 bases between them. The CDR3 totals 16 residues. CDR1 SGHDN and CDR2 FVKESK come from the germline V gene. CDR3 region: CASSQDLGHLNTEAFF. CDR3 DNA sequence: TGTGCCAGCAGCCAAGACCTGGGACACCTCAACACTGAAGCTTTCTTT.

The gene calls are TRBV7-8 and TRBJ2-2, with D uncertain. Germline V gene sequence: CDR1 SGHVS, CDR2 FQNEAQ. This CDR3 is built from 13 residues. V gave up 0 bases and J gave up 7 bases, with 6 bases separating them. CDR3 in amino acids: CASSLAGGGELFF. DNA of the CDR3: TGTGCCAGCAGCTTAGCTGGCGGCGGGGAGCTGTTTTTT. Complete variable domain (other parts from reference TRBV7-8 and TRBJ2-2): GAGVSQSPRYKVAKRGQDVALRCDPISGHVSLFWYQQALGQGPEFLTYFQNEAQLDKSGLPSDRFFAERPEGSVSTLKIQRTQQEDSAVYLCASSLAGGGELFFGEGSRLTVL.

The V and J genes are TRBV5-1 and TRBJ2-5; 7 bases map to TRBD1. Germline CDR1 SGHRS, CDR2 YFSETQ. Losses at the gene ends were 3 bases for V and 3 bases for J; bases not matched to a gene: 8. The CDR3 is 15 residues long. CDR3 region: CASSSRAGTEETQYF. The DNA for the CDR3 is TGCGCCAGCAGCTCGAGAGCCGGGACAGAAGAGACCCAGTACTTC.

This clone was picked up a small number of times. J is TRBJ1-1 and V is TRBV10-3; no definite D call. The CDR3 runs to 13 residues. Trimming left V 6 bases short and J 5 bases short, with 13 bases between. CDR1 is ENHRY, CDR2 SYGVKD, per germline. The CDR3 protein is CAISLRDDTEAFF. The CDR3 DNA reads TGTGCCATCAGCCTCCGGGATGATACTGAAGCTTTCTTT.

V is TRBV28 and J is TRBJ1-2; possibly TRBD1 for D (5 bases). The germline CDR1 and CDR2 sequences are MDHEN and SYDVKM. Trimming took 9 bases from V and 4 from J, leaving 21 bases between them. CDR3 length equals 15 residues. The CDR3 here is CASTRARAPTYGYTF. The CDR3, as DNA: TGTGCCAGTACCCGGGCCAGGGCTCCCACCTATGGCTACACCTTC.

In nucleotides, the CDR3 is TGTGCCAGCAGCTTTGGCAGGGGAGATGAGCAGTTCTTC. Translating gives CASSFGRGDEQFF. This sequence joins TRBV5-6 and TRBJ2-1; D perhaps matches TRBD1 (6 bases). The V end was cut by 2 bases, the J end by 8 bases, with 11 bases between. Germline CDR1 is SGHDT and CDR2 is YYEEEE. This CDR3 contains 13 residues.

This chain joins TRBV4-2 and TRBJ2-7; TRBD2 matches at 8 bases. This CDR3 has 14 amino acids. The J segment lost 7 bases and the V segment lost 1 base, leaving 6 bases of the junction unmatched. Looked up from germline, CDR1 is LGHNA and CDR2 is YNFKEQ. CDR3 bases: TGTGCCAGCAGCCAAGCCGGGGGGGCCCAGGAGCAGTACTTC. Translation: CASSQAGGAQEQYF.

The chain links TRBV2 to TRBJ2-3, with 9 positions matching TRBD1. V was clipped by 7 bases and J by 5 bases; unmatched bases: 7. This CDR3 has 14 amino acids. In germline, CDR1 is SNHLY, CDR2 FYNNEI. The CDR3 region is CASKTTGGVDTQYF. For the CDR3, the DNA is TGTGCCAGCAAAACGACAGGGGGGGTAGATACGCAGTATTTT.

The chain employs TRBV5-1 and TRBJ2-5; D uncertain. The germline V gene has CDR1 SGHRS and CDR2 YFSETQ. CDR3 size: 13 residues. V gave up 2 bases and J gave up 1 base, with 6 bases separating them. CDR3 in amino acids: CASSFPGQETQYF. The CDR3 DNA is TGCGCCAGCAGCTTCCCAGGCCAAGAGACCCAGTACTTC.

The genes are TRBV15 and TRBJ1-2; TRBD1 aligns across 8 bases. This CDR3 has 15 residues. Per germline, CDR1 LNHNV and CDR2 YYDKDF (reference sequence). Unmatched junction bases numbered 7, after V lost 0 bases and J lost 7 bases. CDR3 amino acids: CATSREASQGVGYTF. CDR3 DNA sequence: TGTGCCACCAGCAGAGAGGCGTCACAGGGGGTTGGCTACACCTTC.

The chain employs TRBV25-1 and TRBJ2-3, with TRBD1 identical over 8 bases. The CDR3 has 14 residues. The trim removed 4 bases at V and 6 bases at J, leaving 6 bases unmatched. CDR1 and CDR2 (germline): MGHDK, SYGVNS. The CDR3 sequence: CASSAQGASDTQYF. Here the CDR3 DNA reads TGTGCCAGCAGTGCGCAGGGGGCATCCGATACGCAGTATTTT.

This clone came up once. In nucleotides, the CDR3 is TGTGCCAGCAGGGTAGCGGGGGGCGACAATGAGCAGTTCTTC. Translating it yields CASRVAGGDNEQFF. This chain links TRBV6-5 with TRBJ2-1; TRBD2 matches 10 bases. Germline values: CDR1 MNHEY, CDR2 SVGAGI. The ends lost 6 bases at V and 5 bases at J; junction bases unmatched: 4. The CDR3 runs 14 residues.

The chain is built from TRBV5-6 and TRBJ1-2; TRBD1 agrees at 7 bases. The CDR3 is 16 amino acids. Looked up from germline, CDR1 is SGHDT and CDR2 is YYEEEE. The ends lost 4 bases at V and 6 bases at J; junction bases unmatched: 15. In DNA form, the CDR3 reads TGTGCCAGCAGCGATGCTATGACAGGGTGGTCCAATGGCTACACCTTC. Translation gives CASSDAMTGWSNGYTF.

The chain recombines TRBV5-1 with TRBJ2-3, with 7 bases identical to TRBD1. After removal of 4 bases from V and 1 base from J, the junction contained 15 bases not matched to a gene. The CDR3 has 18 residues. Germline loops: CDR1 SGHRS, CDR2 YFSETQ. CDR3: CASSAWTGGGRRTDTQYF. The CDR3 coding sequence is TGCGCCAGCAGCGCCTGGACAGGAGGTGGGCGGCGCACAGATACGCAGTATTTT.

This chain connects TRBV29-1 to TRBJ2-7, with D perhaps matching TRBD2 (5 bases). Trimming cost V 4 bases and J 3 bases, with 13 bases left between them. Looked up from germline, CDR1 is SQVTM and CDR2 is ANQGSEA. This CDR3 is 13 amino acids long. The CDR3 DNA follows: TGCAGCGTTGGAGGGAATGGGTTCTACGAGCAGTACTTC. It yields the protein CSVGGNGFYEQYF.

The chain couples TRBV6-1 to TRBJ2-7; 11 bases agree with TRBD2. CDR3 length: 19 residues. V was pared by 0 bases and J by 2 bases, with 12 bases of the junction left unmatched. Germline V gene sequence: CDR1 MNHNS, CDR2 SASEGT. The DNA of the CDR3 is TGTGCCAGCAGTGAAGCGCTTATGGCTAGCGGGGGGCTTACCTACGAGCAGTACTTC. Protein sequence: CASSEALMASGGLTYEQYF.

A single count supports this clone. V and J are TRBV6-5 and TRBJ1-3; the D gene is possibly TRBD1 (6 bases). V lost 7 bases and J lost 3, with 13 bases in between. CDR1 and CDR2 (germline): MNHEY, SVGAGI. This CDR3 contains 14 residues. The CDR3 DNA follows: TGTGCCAGCACCTCCAGGGGATTTGGAAACACCATATATTTT. Translation: CASTSRGFGNTIYF.

The J gene is TRBJ1-2, the V gene TRBV5-4; D unresolved. The germline gives CDR1 SGHNT, CDR2 YYREEE (reference sequence). This CDR3 is built from 13 residues. V dropped 4 bases and J dropped 4 bases, with 11 bases sitting between them. CDR3 bases: TGTGCCAGCAGCCTGGACGAGAGCTATGGCTACACCTTC. Translating it yields CASSLDESYGYTF.

The chain employs TRBV6-6 and TRBJ2-3, with D perhaps TRBD2 (5 bases). V lost 6 bases, J lost 0 bases, and 13 bases lay in between. The CDR3 extends over 15 amino acids. Germline V CDR1 and CDR2: MNHNY, SVGAGI (reference sequence). The CDR3 reads CASSGGGESTDTQYF. The CDR3 bases are TGTGCCAGCAGCGGAGGTGGGGAGAGCACAGATACGCAGTATTTT.

V and J are TRBV29-1 and TRBJ2-3; 7 bases match TRBD2. V trimming: 4 bases; J trimming: 3 bases; junction bases outside the gene matches: 1. The CDR3 runs 12 residues. Germline V gene lookup returns CDR1 SQVTM and CDR2 ANQGSEA. CDR3 amino acids: CSVGGGTDTQYF. The CDR3 nucleotides read TGCAGCGTTGGGGGGGGTACAGATACGCAGTATTTT.

The chain uses TRBV20-1 and TRBJ1-1; D unclear. Trimming stripped 7 bases from V and 1 base from J, with 7 bases between. The CDR3 has 11 amino acids. Germline V gene sequence: CDR1 DFQATT, CDR2 SNEGSKA (reference sequence). CDR3 sequence: CSGTANTEAFF. The CDR3 DNA sequence: TGCAGTGGTACAGCGAACACTGAAGCTTTCTTT.

The rearrangement uses TRBV13 and TRBJ2-3, with D perhaps matching TRBD2 (7 bases). The CDR3 covers 19 residues. Trimming cost V 1 base and J 2 bases, with 22 bases left between them. Germline V gives CDR1 PRHDT, CDR2 FYEKMQ (reference sequence). In DNA form, the CDR3 reads TGTGCCAGCAGCTTAGCCGGGGGGCGGATGAGGTACCCCACAGATACGCAGTATTTT. It encodes CASSLAGGRMRYPTDTQYF.